Following are 4 T cell receptor beta chains from one sample sequenced in a study of blood T cell repertoires in COVID-19. TCRdb's table, derived via immunoSEQ multiplex PCR, lists solely in-frame clones and lacks some. The sample holds approximately 220,000 clones, 65% to 85% seen once. The sequencing sample was made of peripheral blood. These receptors came from a woman in her 30s who had recovered from COVID-19.

The chain recombines TRBV7-3 with TRBJ2-3; 9 bases fit TRBD1. Germline CDR1 is SGHTA and CDR2 is FQGTGA. The trim removed 5 bases at V and 7 bases at J, leaving 10 bases unmatched. The CDR3 runs to 15 residues. DNA of the CDR3: TGTGCCAGCAGCCTCTCGGACAGGGGATCTTATACGCAGTATTTT. It encodes CASSLSDRGSYTQYF.

The rearrangement links TRBV28 to TRBJ2-7, with D perhaps matching TRBD1 (5 bases). Germline CDR1 and CDR2: MDHEN and SYDVKM. The CDR3 sequence is 12 residues long. The V end lost 6 bases, the J end lost 5 bases, and 11 bases lay between the germline ends. This CDR3 is CASRAWGHEQYF. The DNA for the CDR3 is TGTGCCAGCAGGGCTTGGGGCCACGAGCAGTACTTC.

The chain employs TRBV28 and TRBJ1-2, with D perhaps TRBD1 (6 bases). Trimming took 5 bases from V and 2 from J, leaving 18 bases between them. Germline CDR1 and CDR2: MDHEN and SYDVKM. The CDR3 has 16 residues. In DNA, the CDR3 is TGTGCCAGCAGTCCCCCTGGGATGGGGGCGAACTATGGCTACACCTTC. Protein product: CASSPPGMGANYGYTF.

The chain uses TRBV30 and TRBJ2-7; 12 bases match TRBD1. The V gene's germline CDR1 is GTSNPN and CDR2 SVGIG (reference sequence). V dropped 2 bases and J dropped 5; count of bases not matched to a gene: 7. The CDR3 has 15 residues. As DNA, the CDR3 is TGTGCCTGGAGTCCTTTGGGACAGGGGGCTCACGAGCAGTACTTC. It specifies CAWSPLGQGAHEQYF.